The 25 T cell receptor beta chains below come from one sample, sequenced in a study of technical replicates of blood from several donors. The method was immunoSEQ multiplex PCR; TCRdb's version includes in-frame clones alone and lacks a portion of them. The profile covers approximately 94,000 clones, with 90% to 96% appearing a single time and around 0.37% taken by the ten largest. Input material: T cells isolated from PBMCs. These receptors all come from a human donor in good health.

Only a few counts were recorded for this clone. V gene TRBV7-9 combines with J gene TRBJ2-7, with 7 positions matching TRBD2. The CDR3 is 19 amino acids. The germline V gene encodes CDR1 SEHNR and CDR2 FQNEAQ (reference sequence). J lost 3 bases, V lost 4 bases, and 21 bases had no gene match. The chain's CDR3 is CASSSGLVGILGGFYEQYF. The CDR3 coding sequence is TGTGCCAGCAGCTCCGGACTAGTCGGGATTCTTGGTGGCTTCTACGAGCAGTACTTC.

V gene TRBV14 combines with J gene TRBJ1-1; TRBD1 is a possible D gene (6 bases). The V and J ends lost 4 bases and 4 bases respectively, with 13 bases between them. The CDR3 length is 14 residues. Germline lookup yields CDR1 SGHDN and CDR2 FVKESK. Written as DNA, the CDR3 is TGTGCCAGCAGCCGGAACTCCAGGGGCACTGAAGCTTTCTTT. Protein product: CASSRNSRGTEAFF. Full variable domain (outside the CDR3, taken from reference TRBV14 and TRBJ1-1): EAGVTQFPSHSVIEKGQTVTLRCDPISGHDNLYWYRRVMGKEIKFLLHFVKESKQDESGMPNNRFLAERTGGTYSTLKVQPAELEDSGVYFCASSRNSRGTEAFFGQGTRLTVV.

The chain has TRBV29-1 and TRBJ2-1, with D possibly being TRBD2 (5 bases). Germline CDR1 reads SQVTM; CDR2 reads ANQGSEA. This CDR3 is 15 amino acids long. V was pared by 7 bases and J by 0 bases, with 16 bases between. Here the CDR3 reads CSGKGGQSSYNEQFF. CDR3 in DNA: TGCAGCGGAAAAGGCGGGCAGAGCTCCTACAATGAGCAGTTCTTC.

The V call is TRBV6-1, the J call TRBJ1-1, with TRBD1 matching over 8 bases. The trim removed 5 bases at V and 1 base at J, leaving 3 bases unmatched. This CDR3 has 14 residues. Germline CDR1 and CDR2: MNHNS and SASEGT. The CDR3 here is CASSNTGGNTEAFF. The CDR3 DNA sequence: TGTGCCAGCAGTAATACAGGGGGGAACACTGAAGCTTTCTTT.

The chain joins TRBV7-9 to TRBJ2-7, with 7 bases aligning to TRBD1. The CDR3 covers 15 residues. Germline V gene lookup returns CDR1 SEHNR and CDR2 FQNEAQ (reference sequence). J lost 1 base, V lost 1 base, and 4 bases had no gene match. CDR3 DNA: TGTGCCAGCAGCTTAGACAGGGGCGTATCCTACGAGCAGTACTTC. Its translation is CASSLDRGVSYEQYF.

This chain connects TRBV6-5 to TRBJ1-3, with 8 positions matching TRBD1. The CDR3 extends over 16 amino acids. Per the germline V gene, CDR1 is MNHEY and CDR2 is SVGAGI. With V trimmed by 4 bases and J by 0 bases, 5 bases remained unmatched. The CDR3 loop is CASSLGTGLSGNTIYF. Here the CDR3 DNA reads TGTGCCAGCAGTTTGGGGACAGGACTCTCTGGAAACACCATATATTTT.

The chain links TRBV27 to TRBJ2-1, with D hard to call. Per the germline V gene, CDR1 is MNHEY and CDR2 is SMNVEV (reference sequence). CDR3 length equals 12 residues. The germline V and J ends were trimmed by 6 bases and 3 bases, with 6 bases remaining between them. The CDR3 coding sequence is TGTGCCAGCAGGGTCGGCTACAATGAGCAGTTCTTC. Amino acids: CASRVGYNEQFF.

A few counts support this clone. The chain employs TRBV10-1 and TRBJ1-1; D perhaps matches TRBD1 (6 bases). Germline V CDR1 and CDR2: WNHNN, SYGVQD (reference sequence). V lost 6 bases, J lost 2 bases, and 16 bases lay in between. The CDR3 has 15 residues. The CDR3 loop reads CASSFSRGGNTEAFF. The DNA of the CDR3 is TGCGCCAGCAGCTTTTCCCGAGGGGGAAACACTGAAGCTTTCTTT.

This sequence joins TRBV25-1 and TRBJ1-1; D may be TRBD1 (5 bases). There are 17 residues in the CDR3. Trimming shortened V by 1 base and J by 0 bases, and 15 bases separated the two germline ends. Germline V CDR1 and CDR2: MGHDK, SYGVNS. CDR3 sequence reads: CASSEFKAGFMNTEAFF. The CDR3 DNA is TGTGCCAGCAGTGAATTTAAGGCAGGGTTCATGAACACTGAAGCTTTCTTT.

The V call is TRBV27, the J call TRBJ2-1, with a weak D call TRBD2 (6 bases). Germline V gene sequence: CDR1 MNHEY, CDR2 SMNVEV (reference sequence). The ends were cut back, 5 bases at V and 0 bases at J, with 17 bases in the middle. The CDR3 totals 17 residues. The CDR3 DNA sequence: TGTGCCAGCAGTCTGCCGGGGGAAAAAGTCTCCTACAATGAGCAGTTCTTC. As protein: CASSLPGEKVSYNEQFF.

This clone appeared a single time. The chain is built from TRBV9 and TRBJ1-2; 8 bases map to TRBD1. The germline gives CDR1 SGDLS, CDR2 YYNGEE. The trim removed 0 bases at V and 5 bases at J, leaving 3 bases unmatched. The CDR3 totals 14 residues. DNA of the CDR3: TGTGCCAGCAGCGTAGGGACAGGGCTTTATGGCTACACCTTC. The encoded protein is CASSVGTGLYGYTF.

This clone came up once. The rearrangement links TRBV9 to TRBJ2-1; D is unclear. This CDR3 is 14 amino acids long. V was shortened by 0 bases and J by 4 bases, with 8 bases between the two germline ends. Germline V gene data show CDR1 as SGDLS and CDR2 as YYNGEE. The CDR3: CASSVGGNYNEQFF. CDR3 coding DNA: TGTGCCAGCAGCGTAGGCGGTAATTACAATGAGCAGTTCTTC.

This chain connects TRBV6-6 to TRBJ2-4, with unresolved D. This CDR3 contains 13 residues. CDR1 is MNHNY, CDR2 SVGAGI, per germline (reference sequence). Trimming stripped 3 bases from V and 5 bases from J, with 8 bases between. The CDR3 is CASSYITQNIQYF. The CDR3 coding sequence is TGTGCCAGCAGTTATATCACTCAAAACATTCAGTACTTC.

The rearrangement uses TRBV6-1 and TRBJ1-1, with D possibly matching TRBD1 (5 bases). V was clipped by 5 bases and J by 4 bases, with 14 bases between them. This CDR3 contains 14 residues. CDR1 is MNHNS and CDR2 is SASEGT in the germline V gene. Here the CDR3 reads CASSHLTGVTEAFF. CDR3 DNA sequence: TGTGCCAGCAGTCACCTTACAGGAGTCACTGAAGCTTTCTTT.

This clone came up once. The V and J genes are TRBV11-3 and TRBJ2-1, with D tentatively TRBD2 (6 bases). Germline CDR1 is SGHNT and CDR2 is YENEEA. V was cut by 4 bases and J by 5 bases, with 15 bases left in between. The CDR3 has 15 amino acids. The CDR3 region has the DNA TGTGCCAGCAGCTCCCTAGAGGCGGGACACAATGAGCAGTTCTTC. It encodes CASSSLEAGHNEQFF.

The gene calls are TRBV4-3 and TRBJ2-7, with TRBD2 matching 8 bases. The junction had 8 bases not matched to a gene; V was cut back by 1 base and J by 0 bases. Germline V gives CDR1 LGHNA, CDR2 YSLEER. This CDR3 has 17 residues. The CDR3 spells CASSQALASGYSYEQYF. As DNA, the CDR3 is TGCGCCAGCAGCCAAGCCTTGGCTAGCGGGTACTCCTACGAGCAGTACTTC.

The gene calls are TRBV4-1 and TRBJ2-1, with 14 nucleotides matching TRBD2. The J segment lost 4 bases and the V segment lost 0 bases, leaving 5 bases of the junction unmatched. This CDR3 is built from 18 residues. In germline, CDR1 is MGHRA, CDR2 YSYEKL. CDR3 loop: CASSQEGTSGSMYNEQFF. The CDR3 DNA follows: TGCGCCAGCAGCCAAGAGGGGACTAGCGGGAGCATGTACAATGAGCAGTTCTTC.

V usage is TRBV6-6 and J usage is TRBJ1-1; TRBD1 agrees at 11 bases. Germline V gene sequence: CDR1 MNHNY, CDR2 SVGAGI (reference sequence). This CDR3 has 16 residues. The V gene end was trimmed by 4 bases and the J gene end by 3 bases; junction bases not matched to a gene: 7. The CDR3, as DNA: TGTGCCAGCAGTTCCTCGGACAGGGGGCTGGACACTGAAGCTTTCTTT. Encoded protein: CASSSSDRGLDTEAFF.

This clone showed up just once. The chain carries TRBV9 and TRBJ1-3, with D uncertain. Trimming took 0 bases from V and 11 from J, leaving 12 bases between them. The CDR3 is 13 residues long. Germline V gene lookup returns CDR1 SGDLS and CDR2 YYNGEE. The CDR3 spells CASSVDLGRPIYF. DNA of the CDR3: TGTGCCAGCAGCGTAGACTTAGGGAGGCCCATATATTTT.

In this sample, this clone turned up once. This chain connects TRBV23-1 to TRBJ2-7, with D perhaps matching TRBD1 (5 bases). TRBV23-1 is recorded as an ORF, its role being uncertain. Trimming left V 4 bases short and J 0 bases short, with 13 bases between. The CDR3 length is 15 residues. The CDR3 is CASSLKTAISYEQYF. The DNA for the CDR3 is TGCGCCAGCAGTCTTAAGACAGCGATCTCCTACGAGCAGTACTTC.

The chain links TRBV6-5 to TRBJ2-5; 9 nucleotides agree with TRBD2. Germline CDR1 reads MNHEY; CDR2 reads SVGAGI. Trimming cost V 5 bases and J 5 bases; bases outside gene matches: 3. The CDR3 sequence is 13 residues long. CDR3 region: CASSLAGYETQYF. The CDR3 DNA reads as TGTGCCAGCAGTCTAGCGGGATACGAGACCCAGTACTTC.

This chain uses TRBV15 with TRBJ2-3, with a possible D match to TRBD1 (6 bases). The CDR3 sequence is 16 residues long. Per the germline V gene, CDR1 is LNHNV and CDR2 is YYDKDF (reference sequence). V lost 1 base and J 4 bases, leaving 15 bases between the germline ends. This chain's CDR3 is CATSRGGDKRADTQYF. CDR3 coding DNA: TGTGCCACCAGCAGAGGAGGGGACAAACGGGCAGATACGCAGTATTTT.

The chain recombines TRBV6-5 with TRBJ2-2; no reliable D call. Trimming pared 9 bases from V and 1 base from J, leaving 12 bases between. The CDR3 length is 14 residues. Germline V lookup: CDR1 MNHEY, CDR2 SVGAGI. CDR3 in amino acids: CASRSEKNTGELFF. CDR3 bases: TGTGCCAGTCGGTCCGAGAAGAACACCGGGGAGCTGTTTTTT.

The chain couples TRBV27 to TRBJ2-4; 10 bases align to TRBD1. J was trimmed by 16 bases and V by 9 bases; bases with no gene match: 12. Germline V lookup: CDR1 MNHEY, CDR2 SMNVEV (reference sequence). The CDR3 length is 12 residues. The CDR3, as DNA: TGTGCCAGTCAAGGGGACAGGGGAGGATCTTACTTC. It specifies CASQGDRGGSYF.

The rearrangement uses TRBV4-3 and TRBJ2-3; 7 nucleotides match TRBD2. The CDR3 is made up of 15 amino acids. J lost 2 bases, V lost 2 bases, and 4 bases had no gene match. The germline V gene encodes CDR1 LGHNA and CDR2 YSLEER. CDR3 DNA: TGCGCCAGCAGCCAACAGCGGGACCTCACAGATACGCAGTATTTT. Translating gives CASSQQRDLTDTQYF.